Each of the 13 T cell receptor beta chains below was sequenced from the same sample in a study of CD8 T cells in Susac syndrome. Random-hexamer reverse transcription was applied to roughly 0.5 to 1 ug RNA. A single record per CDR3 protein comes from TCRdb applying MiXCR to the immunoSEQ multiplex PCR reads. Of about 120,000 distinct CDR3 sequences in the sample, approximately 96% were seen once. Specimen: CD8+ T cells from PBMCs. The source is a human donor with Susac syndrome.

The genes are TRBV27 and TRBJ2-7; D tentatively fits TRBD1 or TRBD2 (5 bases each). The V gene's germline CDR1 is MNHEY and CDR2 SMNVEV (reference sequence). V gave up 5 bases and J gave up 2 bases, with 10 bases separating them. The CDR3 length is 13 residues. The CDR3 region has the DNA TGTGCCAGCAGTCCTCGGGGCGCCTACGAGCAGTACTTC. Amino acids: CASSPRGAYEQYF.

V and J are TRBV29-1 and TRBJ1-2; D is possibly TRBD1 (5 bases). From germline, CDR1 is SQVTM and CDR2 ANQGSEA. The CDR3 extends over 14 amino acids. Trimming removed 3 bases at V and 4 bases at J, with 15 bases between. The CDR3 sequence: CSVEFGAGTYGYTF. As DNA, the CDR3 is TGCAGCGTTGAGTTCGGGGCCGGGACCTATGGCTACACCTTC.

In nucleotides, the CDR3 is TGTGCCAGCAGCGGGCCACCAGCGGGAGGGCCTAAATTCTCCTACAATGAGCAGTTCTTC. As protein: CASSGPPAGGPKFSYNEQFF. This chain links TRBV9 with TRBJ2-1, with 10 positions matching TRBD2. Losses at the gene ends were 3 bases for V and 0 bases for J; bases not matched to a gene: 15. CDR3 size: 20 residues. Germline V gives CDR1 SGDLS, CDR2 YYNGEE.

This clonotype was observed a single time. This chain joins TRBV12-3 or TRBV12-4 and TRBJ2-7; D gene ambiguous. The CDR3 spans 12 residues. Trimming took 2 bases from V and 3 from J, leaving 5 bases between them. The CDR3 region has the DNA TGTGCCAGCAGTTTAATCAGCTACGAGCAGTACTTC. Amino acids: CASSLISYEQYF.

V gene TRBV12-3 or TRBV12-4 combines with J gene TRBJ2-3; D may be TRBD2 (5 bases). The V gene lost 6 bases and the J gene lost 0 bases, with 13 bases spanning the gap. The CDR3 length is 15 residues. CDR3 coding DNA: TGTGCCAGCAGCTCCCCGGAGGACAGCACAGATACGCAGTATTTT. Translating it yields CASSSPEDSTDTQYF.

Here the CDR3 reads CASSQRTENNQPQHF. In nucleotides, the CDR3 is TGTGCCAGCAGCCAAAGGACAGAGAACAATCAGCCCCAGCATTTT. The chain is built from TRBV4-2 and TRBJ1-5; D is perhaps TRBD1 (6 bases). The germline V gene encodes CDR1 LGHNA and CDR2 YNFKEQ. V was trimmed by 2 bases and J by 3 bases, leaving 11 bases between them. CDR3 size: 15 residues.

This chain uses TRBV7-3 with TRBJ2-3; 7 nucleotides agree with TRBD2. With V trimmed by 2 bases and J by 5 bases, 7 bases remained unmatched. The CDR3 runs 15 residues. CDR1 and CDR2 from the germline V gene are SGHTA and FQGTGA. CDR3 bases: TGTGCCAGCAGCTTAGGGCGGGAGTTCGGAGATACGCAGTATTTT. Translated, it gives CASSLGREFGDTQYF.

The V and J genes are TRBV6-5 and TRBJ2-1; D is possibly TRBD2 (6 bases). The CDR3 sequence is 16 residues long. Trimming shortened V by 4 bases and J by 2 bases, and 15 bases separated the two germline ends. Per the germline V gene, CDR1 is MNHEY and CDR2 is SVGAGI. The CDR3 coding sequence is TGTGCCAGCAGTTCCGGGACTCTCCTCACCTACAATGAGCAGTTCTTC. Translation gives CASSSGTLLTYNEQFF.

The gene calls are TRBV25-1 and TRBJ1-1; no clear D. CDR1 MGHDK and CDR2 SYGVNS come from the germline V gene. The CDR3 has 16 amino acids. Trimming took off 1 base at V and 2 bases at J, with 14 bases between the two ends. The CDR3 sequence is CASSEFRASLNTEAFF. For the CDR3, the DNA is TGTGCCAGCAGTGAATTCCGGGCTTCGTTAAACACTGAAGCTTTCTTT.

This clonotype was recorded once. The rearrangement joins TRBV28 to TRBJ2-2, with 8 bases that match TRBD1. Trimming removed 6 bases from V and 7 bases from J; junction bases left unmatched: 13. Germline-derived CDR1 and CDR2 are MDHEN and SYDVKM. The CDR3 length is 16 residues. The chain's CDR3 is CASSPVGQGADGELFF. The CDR3 nucleotides are TGTGCCAGCAGCCCCGTGGGGCAGGGGGCGGACGGGGAGCTGTTTTTT.

The chain is built from TRBV7-2 and TRBJ2-1, with unresolved D. The V gene lost 1 base and the J gene lost 0 bases, with 10 bases spanning the gap. The CDR3 is 16 residues long. CDR1 and CDR2 (germline): SGHTA, FQGNSA. The chain's CDR3 is CASSLDRASSYNEQFF. For the CDR3, the DNA is TGTGCCAGCAGCTTAGACAGAGCTAGCTCCTACAATGAGCAGTTCTTC.

The chain recombines TRBV7-3 with TRBJ2-7; 8 bases agree with TRBD2. This CDR3 contains 19 residues. Germline CDR1 reads SGHTA; CDR2 reads FQGTGA. The ends lost 7 bases at V and 3 bases at J; junction bases unmatched: 23. The CDR3 loop is CASTRQLEGSGGLVYEQYF. The CDR3 DNA reads as TGTGCCAGCACCAGGCAGTTGGAGGGCTCCGGGGGACTAGTCTACGAGCAGTACTTC.

The V gene is TRBV5-4, the J gene TRBJ2-7, with D hard to call. Germline-derived CDR1 and CDR2 are SGHNT and YYREEE (reference sequence). The CDR3 consists of 12 residues. Trimming stripped 3 bases from V and 0 bases from J, with 4 bases between. The CDR3 nucleotides read TGTGCCAGCAGCTGGCACTCCTACGAGCAGTACTTC. This codes for CASSWHSYEQYF.